This T cell receptor (delta chain) was recovered during a study of γδ T cells in repeated Plasmodium falciparum infection. Vgamma9/Vdelta2+ and Vdelta2-negative gammadelta T cells were flow-sorted from PBMC for bulk sequencing. TCRdb redid clone calling on the multiplex PCR reads using CATT. The table records roughly 93,000 delta-chain clones, approximately 1.5% of them present only once. Study results and limitations: Donors in Mali lived in a small rural village, largely one ethnic group.

Notes on this clone: What it binds is unknown. The protein TCRdb lists belongs to a much larger clone and differs from this DNA's translation at residue 17, which points to a read error; the protein shown is made from the DNA.

The CDR3 covers 20 residues. Germline lookup yields CDR1 TSWWSYY and CDR2 QGS. This receptor was identified in a pool of human donors (malaria-infected and uninfected, not separated). The V and J genes are TRDV1 and TRDJ1, with D perhaps matching TRDD3 (6 bases). Sequencing was done on a sample of gamma-delta T cells from blood. The DNA of the CDR3 is TGTGCTCTTGGGGAACCAGCTAACGTCCTCCACATACTGGGTCCCGATAGACTCATCTTT. Protein product: CALGEPANVLHILGPDRLIF.